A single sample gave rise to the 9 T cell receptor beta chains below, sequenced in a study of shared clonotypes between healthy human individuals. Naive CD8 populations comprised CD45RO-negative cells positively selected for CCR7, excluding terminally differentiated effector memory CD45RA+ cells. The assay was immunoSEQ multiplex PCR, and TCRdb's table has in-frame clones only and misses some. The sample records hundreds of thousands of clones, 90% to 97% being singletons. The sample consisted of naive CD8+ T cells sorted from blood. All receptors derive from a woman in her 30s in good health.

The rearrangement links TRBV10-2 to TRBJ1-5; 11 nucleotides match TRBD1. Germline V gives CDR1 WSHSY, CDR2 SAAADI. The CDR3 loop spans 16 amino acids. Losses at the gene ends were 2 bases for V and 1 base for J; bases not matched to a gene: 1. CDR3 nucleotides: TGCGCCAGCAGTGAGCGGACAGGGGGCAGCAATCAGCCCCAGCATTTT. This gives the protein CASSERTGGSNQPQHF.

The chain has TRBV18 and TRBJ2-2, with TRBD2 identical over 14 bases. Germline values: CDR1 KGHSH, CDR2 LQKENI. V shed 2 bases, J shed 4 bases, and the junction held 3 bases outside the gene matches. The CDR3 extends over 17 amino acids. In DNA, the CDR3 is TGTGCCAGCTCACCAGGGACTAGCGGGAGAATCACCGGGGAGCTGTTTTTT. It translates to CASSPGTSGRITGELFF.

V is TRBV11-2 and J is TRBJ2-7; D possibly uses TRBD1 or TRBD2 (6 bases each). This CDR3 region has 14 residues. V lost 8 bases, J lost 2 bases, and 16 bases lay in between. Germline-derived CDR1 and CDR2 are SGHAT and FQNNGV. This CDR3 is CASWGAGNAYEQYF. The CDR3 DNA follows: TGTGCCAGCTGGGGGGCGGGAAATGCCTACGAGCAGTACTTC.

CDR3 protein: CASSLGAPAGETDTQYF. CDR3 DNA: TGTGCCAGCAGCTTAGGGGCCCCAGCGGGAGAAACAGATACGCAGTATTTT. J is TRBJ2-3 and V is TRBV7-6, with 8 bases fitting TRBD2. Unmatched junction bases numbered 9, after V lost 1 base and J lost 3 bases. Germline-derived CDR1 and CDR2 are SGHVS and FNYEAQ. This CDR3 contains 17 residues.

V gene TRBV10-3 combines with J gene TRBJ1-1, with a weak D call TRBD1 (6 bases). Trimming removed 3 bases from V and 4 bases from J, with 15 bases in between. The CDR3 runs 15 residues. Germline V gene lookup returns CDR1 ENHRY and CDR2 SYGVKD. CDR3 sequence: CAISDYGGESTEAFF. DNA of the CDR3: TGTGCCATCAGTGATTACGGGGGCGAGAGCACTGAAGCTTTCTTT.

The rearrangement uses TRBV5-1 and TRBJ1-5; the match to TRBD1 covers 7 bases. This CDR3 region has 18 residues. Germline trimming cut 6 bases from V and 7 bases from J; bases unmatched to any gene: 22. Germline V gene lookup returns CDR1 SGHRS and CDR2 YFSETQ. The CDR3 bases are TGCGCCAGCAATCCGGGGAAACCTAAAGGAGGGGGCCTGCAGCCCCAGCATTTT. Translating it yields CASNPGKPKGGGLQPQHF.

This CDR3 reads CASSMSLAGRYEQYF. The CDR3 DNA is TGTGCCAGTAGTATGTCACTAGCGGGGCGCTACGAGCAGTACTTC. The chain recombines TRBV19 with TRBJ2-7, with 10 bases lining up with TRBD2. V was pared by 3 bases and J by 3 bases, with 5 bases of the junction left unmatched. Germline assignment: CDR1 LNHDA and CDR2 SQIVND (reference sequence). The CDR3 is 15 residues long.

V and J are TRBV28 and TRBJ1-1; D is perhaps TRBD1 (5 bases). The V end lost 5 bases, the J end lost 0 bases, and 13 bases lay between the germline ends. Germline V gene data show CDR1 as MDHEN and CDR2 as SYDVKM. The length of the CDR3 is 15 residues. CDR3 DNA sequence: TGTGCCAGCAGTCTACCGGACATAATGAACACTGAAGCTTTCTTT. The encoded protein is CASSLPDIMNTEAFF.

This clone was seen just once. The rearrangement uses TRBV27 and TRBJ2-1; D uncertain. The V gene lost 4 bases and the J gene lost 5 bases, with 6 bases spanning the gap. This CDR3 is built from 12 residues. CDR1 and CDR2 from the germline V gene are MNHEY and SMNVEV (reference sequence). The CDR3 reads CASSYTHNEQFF. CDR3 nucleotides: TGTGCCAGCAGTTACACCCACAATGAGCAGTTCTTC.